One sample yielded the 8 T cell receptor beta chains listed below, sequenced in a study of immune evolution from preneoplasia to lung adenocarcinoma. Profiled with immunoSEQ multiplex PCR; TCRdb holds only in-frame clones, not every one. The sample has 37,000 or so clones; 74% are singletons. The sample taken for sequencing was FFPE invasive lung adenocarcinoma tissue. The receptor source for this set is a person aged 55 to 75 with lung adenocarcinoma.

This chain uses TRBV19 with TRBJ2-1, with 8 bases identical to TRBD2. After removal of 10 bases from V and 8 bases from J, the junction contained 19 bases not matched to a gene. Per the germline V gene, CDR1 is LNHDA and CDR2 is SQIVND (reference sequence). This CDR3 has 16 amino acids. The CDR3 sequence: CATRYTTSGSFDEQFF. CDR3 DNA sequence: TGTGCCACCCGCTACACGACGAGCGGGAGTTTCGATGAGCAGTTCTTC.

This clone was picked up one time. J is TRBJ2-1 and V is TRBV12-5; TRBD2 is a possible D gene (5 bases). Germline V CDR1 and CDR2: LGHNT, FRNRAP. The CDR3 covers 14 residues. The V end was cut by 6 bases, the J end by 0 bases, with 9 bases between. DNA of the CDR3: TGTGCTAGTGGGGCGGGCGGCTCCTACAATGAGCAGTTCTTC. It encodes CASGAGGSYNEQFF.

The chain links TRBV7-3 to TRBJ1-2; the match to TRBD1 covers 7 bases. V lost 2 bases to trimming and J lost 8 bases; unmatched junction nucleotides: 5. The CDR3 sequence is 13 residues long. Per germline, CDR1 SGHTA and CDR2 FQGTGA. The CDR3 spells CASSLATGIGYTF. The DNA for the CDR3 is TGTGCCAGCAGCTTAGCGACAGGGATCGGCTACACCTTC.

The chain combines TRBV9 with TRBJ2-5, with D hard to call. The CDR3 has 15 residues. Germline CDR1 and CDR2: SGDLS and YYNGEE. Trimming took 0 bases from V and 4 from J, leaving 13 bases between them. As DNA, the CDR3 is TGTGCCAGCAGCGTAGGGAATAATAATGGAGAGACCCAGTACTTC. It translates to CASSVGNNNGETQYF.

This clone has just a few counts. This chain uses TRBV5-1 with TRBJ2-7; D gene ambiguous. The CDR3 loop spans 17 amino acids. V lost 0 bases, J lost 1 base, and 17 bases lay in between. Germline V gives CDR1 SGHRS, CDR2 YFSETQ. Here the CDR3 DNA reads TGCGCCAGCAGCTTGGCCACTCCCTCGCATCGGTCCTACGAGCAGTACTTC. It yields the protein CASSLATPSHRSYEQYF.

This CDR3 is CASSWGTSGRETGELFF. CDR3 coding DNA: TGTGCCAGCAGCTGGGGAACTAGCGGGAGGGAAACCGGGGAGCTGTTTTTT. The rearrangement uses TRBV5-4 and TRBJ2-2, with TRBD2 matching 13 bases. This CDR3 is 17 amino acids long. After removal of 3 bases from V and 5 bases from J, the junction contained 7 bases not matched to a gene. Germline V gene data show CDR1 as SGHNT and CDR2 as YYREEE (reference sequence).

The CDR3 sequence: CASSHPTSNEKLFF. The CDR3 coding sequence is TGTGCCAGTAGTCATCCGACAAGTAATGAAAAACTGTTTTTT. The chain joins TRBV19 to TRBJ1-4; D is ambiguous. CDR1 is LNHDA, CDR2 SQIVND, per germline (reference sequence). This CDR3 is 14 amino acids long. The V end lost 5 bases, the J end lost 4 bases, and 11 bases lay between the germline ends.

The rearrangement links TRBV5-1 to TRBJ1-2; 8 nucleotides line up with TRBD1. The V gene's germline CDR1 is SGHRS and CDR2 YFSETQ. The J segment lost 3 bases and the V segment lost 1 base, leaving 2 bases of the junction unmatched. The CDR3 runs to 14 residues. This chain's CDR3 is CASSLKDRDYGYTF. The CDR3 bases are TGCGCCAGCAGCTTGAAGGACAGGGACTATGGCTACACCTTC. Using reference TRBV5-1 and TRBJ1-2 for the parts outside the CDR3, the full variable domain is KAGVTQTPRYLIKTRGQQVTLSCSPISGHRSVSWYQQTPGQGLQFLFEYFSETQRNKGNFPGRFSGRQFSNSRSEMNVSTLELGDSALYLCASSLKDRDYGYTFGSGTRLTVV.